This T cell receptor (beta chain) derives from a study of blood T cells in healthy people across ages. Looked up from germline, CDR1 is SGHKS and CDR2 is YYEKEE (reference sequence). Between the trimmed V and J ends, which lost 4 bases and 7 bases, there was a span of 14 bases. The CDR3 loop spans 13 amino acids. This clonotype was observed a few times. PCR was performed a second time for about 7 to 11 cycles using a sample-barcoded 5' primer and a J-beta primer mix. In TCRdb, the 5' RACE reads were re-called with MiXCR into one record per CDR3 protein. The sample shows about 1,600,000 distinct CDR3 sequences, around 39% of them seen only once.

The chain joins TRBV5-5 to TRBJ1-2; D gene ambiguous. This TCR derives from a woman aged 18-29 years in good health. Material: blood. The CDR3 DNA sequence: TGTGCCAGCAGCCCCGGTTATATGGGTGGCTACACCTTC. Translating it yields CASSPGYMGGYTF.